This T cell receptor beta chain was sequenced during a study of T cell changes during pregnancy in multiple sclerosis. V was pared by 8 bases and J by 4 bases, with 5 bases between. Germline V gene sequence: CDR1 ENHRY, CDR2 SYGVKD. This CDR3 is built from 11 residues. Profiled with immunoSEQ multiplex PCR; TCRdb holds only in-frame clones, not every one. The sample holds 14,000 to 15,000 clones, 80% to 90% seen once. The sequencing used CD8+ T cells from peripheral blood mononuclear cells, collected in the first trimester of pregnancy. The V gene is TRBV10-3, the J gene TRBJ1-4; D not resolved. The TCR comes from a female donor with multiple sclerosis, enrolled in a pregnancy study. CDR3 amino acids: CAIGSNEKLFF. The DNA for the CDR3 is TGTGCCATCGGGAGTAATGAAAAACTGTTTTTT.